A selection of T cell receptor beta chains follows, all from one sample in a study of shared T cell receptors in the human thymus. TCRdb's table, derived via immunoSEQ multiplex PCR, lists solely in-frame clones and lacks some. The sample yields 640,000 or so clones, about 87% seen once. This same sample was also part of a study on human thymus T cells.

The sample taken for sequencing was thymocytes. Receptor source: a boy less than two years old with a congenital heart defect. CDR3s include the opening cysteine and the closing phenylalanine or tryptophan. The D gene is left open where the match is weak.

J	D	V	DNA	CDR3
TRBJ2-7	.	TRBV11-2	TGTGCCAGCAGCTTTGTCGGGGTTGGCGCCTACGAGCAGTACTTC	CASSFVGVGAYEQYF
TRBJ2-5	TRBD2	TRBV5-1	TGCGCCAGCAGCGGAGGCGGGGGGAACAAGACCCAGTACTTC	CASSGGGGNKTQYF
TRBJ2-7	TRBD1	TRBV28	TGTGCCAGCAGTTTAGCCCCCGGGACAGTCTCCTACGAGCAGTACTTC	CASSLAPGTVSYEQYF
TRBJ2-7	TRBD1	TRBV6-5	TGTGCCAGCAGCCAGAGGGGGACAGGGGCCTACGAGCAGTACTTC	CASSQRGTGAYEQYF
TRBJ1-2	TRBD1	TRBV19	TGTGCCAGTACGTTCGGACCGACAGGGAGTGGCTACACCTTC	CASTFGPTGSGYTF
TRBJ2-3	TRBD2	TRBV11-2	TGTGCCAGCAGCTTAGACAGGGGGGGACTAGCGGGGGCTACGCAGTATTTT	CASSLDRGGLAGATQYF
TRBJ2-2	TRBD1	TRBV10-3	TGTGCCATCAGAGTCTACCAGGGGGCTAAGGGGGAGCTGTTTTTT	CAIRVYQGAKGELFF
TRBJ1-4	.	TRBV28	TGTGCCAGCAGTTTATCAGGCACCTTTAATGAAAAACTGTTTTTT	CASSLSGTFNEKLFF
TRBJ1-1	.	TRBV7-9	TGTGCCAGCAGCTTAGTAGGGGGAGACAGGCCGAACACTGAAGCTTTCTTT	CASSLVGGDRPNTEAFF
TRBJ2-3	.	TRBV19	TGTGCCAGTAGTATAGGGGCGGGCACTAGCACAGATACGCAGTATTTT	CASSIGAGTSTDTQYF
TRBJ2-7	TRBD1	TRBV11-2	TGTGCCAGCAGCATAAAGCCGCCCCGGGCATCGGGACAGTCCTACGAGCAGTACTTC	CASSIKPPRASGQSYEQYF
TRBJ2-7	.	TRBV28	TGTGCCAGCAGTTTCATGGACAACCCCTACGAGCAGTACTTC	CASSFMDNPYEQYF
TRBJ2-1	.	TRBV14	TGTGCCAGCAGCCAAGATGTATTGGAGGCTGAGCAGTTCTTC	CASSQDVLEAEQFF
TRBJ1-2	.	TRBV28	TGTGCCAGCAGTTTATCCTCAGGGGAGGGGTATGGCTACACCTTC	CASSLSSGEGYGYTF